The rows below give T cell receptor beta chains drawn from one sample of a study of graft-versus-host responses after intestinal transplantation. This table comes from immunoSEQ multiplex PCR, and its TCRdb copy is limited to in-frame clones, with some not included. The sample has approximately 3,200 clones; around 80% are singletons. The sequencing used ileum tissue, collected around 17 and 21 days after intestinal transplantation. These receptors all come from a human patient who received an intestinal transplant, so some T cells may come from the graft donor. Each CDR3 is given with its conserved first and last residue. D genes are given only for firm matches. Clone size appears in some rows only: once, few, many, or a class for an expanded clone.

cdr3_aa: CASSPQNYNSPLHF
cdr3_nt: TGTGCCAGCAGTCCCCAGAACTATAATTCACCCCTCCACTTT
d_call: -
v_call: TRBV25-1
clone_size: -
j_call: TRBJ1-6

cdr3_aa: CASSASKVFAETQYF
cdr3_nt: TGTGCCAGCAGTGCTAGTAAGGTGTTCGCCGAGACCCAGTACTTC
d_call: -
v_call: TRBV28
clone_size: -
j_call: TRBJ2-5

cdr3_aa: CASSPGTYTDTQYF
cdr3_nt: TGTGCCAGCTCACCAGGGACCTACACAGATACGCAGTATTTT
d_call: -
v_call: TRBV18
clone_size: -
j_call: TRBJ2-3

cdr3_aa: CASRPQNTEAFF
cdr3_nt: TGTGCCAGCAGACCCCAGAACACTGAAGCTTTCTTT
d_call: -
v_call: TRBV7-9
clone_size: few
j_call: TRBJ1-1

cdr3_aa: CASSQVYRESQPQHF
cdr3_nt: TGCGCCAGCAGCCAAGTTTACCGGGAGAGCCAGCCCCAGCATTTT
d_call: -
v_call: TRBV4-1
clone_size: -
j_call: TRBJ1-5

cdr3_aa: CASSLTGGSGNTIYF
cdr3_nt: TGTGCCAGCAGTTTGACAGGGGGGTCTGGAAACACCATATATTTT
d_call: TRBD1
v_call: TRBV6-5
clone_size: -
j_call: TRBJ1-3

cdr3_aa: CASSYGGGLYEQYF
cdr3_nt: TGTGCCAGCAGTTACGGCGGGGGCCTTTACGAGCAGTACTTC
d_call: -
v_call: TRBV27
clone_size: -
j_call: TRBJ2-7

cdr3_aa: CASSKGQAAMVTSGYTF
cdr3_nt: TGTGCCAGTAGTAAGGGACAGGCAGCGATGGTAACTAGCGGCTACACCTTC
d_call: TRBD1
v_call: TRBV19
clone_size: -
j_call: TRBJ1-2

cdr3_aa: CASSTLTQQPQHF
cdr3_nt: TGTGCCAGCTCCACCCTTACGCAACAGCCCCAGCATTTT
d_call: -
v_call: TRBV18
clone_size: -
j_call: TRBJ1-5

cdr3_aa: CASSYSTGRDTQYF
cdr3_nt: TGTGCCAGCAGCTATTCGACAGGGAGGGATACGCAGTATTTT
d_call: -
v_call: TRBV7-9
clone_size: -
j_call: TRBJ2-3

cdr3_aa: CASSPPGRDTQYF
cdr3_nt: TGTGCCAGCTCACCTCCAGGGAGAGATACGCAGTATTTT
d_call: -
v_call: TRBV18
clone_size: -
j_call: TRBJ2-3

cdr3_aa: CASSYTTGTGTEAFF
cdr3_nt: TGTGCCAGCAGCTACACAACCGGGACAGGGACTGAAGCTTTCTTT
d_call: TRBD1
v_call: TRBV6-5
clone_size: -
j_call: TRBJ1-1

cdr3_aa: CASRGTSADTQYF
cdr3_nt: TGTGCCAGCAGAGGGACTAGCGCAGATACGCAGTATTTT
d_call: TRBD2
v_call: TRBV6-1
clone_size: -
j_call: TRBJ2-3

cdr3_aa: CASSFGNTEAFF
cdr3_nt: TGTGCCAGCAGTTTCGGGAACACTGAAGCTTTCTTT
d_call: -
v_call: TRBV6-6
clone_size: -
j_call: TRBJ1-1

cdr3_aa: CASSFHGTGGRADTQYF
cdr3_nt: TGTGCCAGCAGCTTTCACGGGACAGGGGGCAGGGCAGATACGCAGTATTTT
d_call: TRBD1
v_call: TRBV5-8
clone_size: -
j_call: TRBJ2-3

cdr3_aa: CASSQHRAEGTEAFF
cdr3_nt: TGCGCCAGCAGCCAACACAGGGCCGAGGGCACTGAAGCTTTCTTT
d_call: -
v_call: TRBV4-1
clone_size: -
j_call: TRBJ1-1

cdr3_aa: CASGGQETQYF
cdr3_nt: TGCGCCAGCGGGGGACAAGAGACCCAGTACTTC
d_call: -
v_call: TRBV5-1
clone_size: few
j_call: TRBJ2-5

cdr3_aa: CASILRAQGSYNEQFF
cdr3_nt: TGTGCCAGCATTCTAAGGGCTCAGGGCTCCTACAATGAGCAGTTCTTC
d_call: -
v_call: TRBV2
clone_size: -
j_call: TRBJ2-1

cdr3_aa: CASSPWGGEKLFF
cdr3_nt: TGCGCCAGCAGCCCCTGGGGAGGAGAAAAACTGTTTTTT
d_call: -
v_call: TRBV5-1
clone_size: -
j_call: TRBJ1-4

cdr3_aa: CASSQDRDFLSYNSPLHF
cdr3_nt: TGCGCCAGCAGCCAAGATCGAGATTTTCTCTCCTATAATTCACCCCTCCACTTT
d_call: -
v_call: TRBV4-1
clone_size: -
j_call: TRBJ1-6

cdr3_aa: CASSYPGYQPQHF
cdr3_nt: TGTGCCAGCAGTTACCCAGGCTATCAGCCCCAGCATTTT
d_call: -
v_call: TRBV6-5
clone_size: -
j_call: TRBJ1-5

cdr3_aa: CASSPDRGRADTQYF
cdr3_nt: TGTGCCAGCAGCCCGGACAGGGGGCGCGCAGATACGCAGTATTTT
d_call: TRBD1
v_call: TRBV7-2
clone_size: -
j_call: TRBJ2-3

cdr3_aa: CASSLDSRAGYGYTF
cdr3_nt: TGTGCCAGCAGCTTGGATAGCAGGGCCGGCTATGGCTACACCTTC
d_call: -
v_call: TRBV5-5
clone_size: -
j_call: TRBJ1-2

cdr3_aa: CASSVVGLTSTDTQYF
cdr3_nt: TGTGCCAGCAGCGTAGTTGGGCTAACTAGCACAGATACGCAGTATTTT
d_call: -
v_call: TRBV9
clone_size: -
j_call: TRBJ2-3

cdr3_aa: CASSGVENYGYTF
cdr3_nt: TGTGCCAGCAGTGGGGTTGAGAACTATGGCTACACCTTC
d_call: -
v_call: TRBV2
clone_size: -
j_call: TRBJ1-2

cdr3_aa: CASSELLSEGLNTEAFF
cdr3_nt: TGTGCCAGCAGTGAACTCCTCTCCGAAGGATTGAACACTGAAGCTTTCTTT
d_call: -
v_call: TRBV6-1
clone_size: -
j_call: TRBJ1-1

cdr3_aa: CASSLSTGGWNEQFF
cdr3_nt: TGTGCCAGCAGCTTAAGCACCGGGGGATGGAATGAGCAGTTCTTC
d_call: -
v_call: TRBV11-2
clone_size: -
j_call: TRBJ2-1

cdr3_aa: CASSWGGDTEAFF
cdr3_nt: TGCGCCAGCAGCTGGGGGGGAGACACTGAAGCTTTCTTT
d_call: -
v_call: TRBV5-1
clone_size: -
j_call: TRBJ1-1

cdr3_aa: CASRTVGGYTF
cdr3_nt: TGTGCCAGCAGAACTGTGGGGGGCTACACCTTC
d_call: -
v_call: TRBV6-5
clone_size: -
j_call: TRBJ1-2

cdr3_aa: CATLGRRTDTQYF
cdr3_nt: TGTGCCACCCTTGGCAGGCGCACAGATACGCAGTATTTT
d_call: -
v_call: TRBV15
clone_size: -
j_call: TRBJ2-3

cdr3_aa: CASRLRGQSTDTQYF
cdr3_nt: TGTGCCAGTAGATTGCGAGGACAGAGCACAGATACGCAGTATTTT
d_call: -
v_call: TRBV2
clone_size: -
j_call: TRBJ2-3

cdr3_aa: CASSPDRYGYTF
cdr3_nt: TGTGCCAGCAGCCCCGACCGCTATGGCTACACCTTC
d_call: -
v_call: TRBV7-9
clone_size: few
j_call: TRBJ1-2